This T cell receptor beta chain derives from a study of blood T cell repertoires in COVID-19. Overall study context: The United States, Italy and Spain were the sources of the acute and convalescent COVID-19 samples. The cDNA or gDNA used as material had been derived from T cells, B-cell-depleted T cells, or PBMCs.

In the original processing: Cell counts per sample came from amplifying reference gene primers. Repertoires were generated with immunoSEQ multiplex PCR, while TCRdb's copy carries only in-frame clones and drops some. V and J calls and clone size are those listed in that table; D and trimming were worked out from the DNA. The repertoire holds about 480,000 clones, roughly 89% seen once, with under 8.5% in the top ten. Enrolment of Seattle patients took place during active infection, and they were followed longitudinally. The length of the CDR3 is 14 residues. Germline CDR1 SNHLY, CDR2 FYNNEI. With 5 bases removed from V and 2 bases from J, the gap between germline ends came to 12 bases.

The chain combines TRBV2 with TRBJ1-2, with D unclear. The clonotype originates from a woman aged 45-59 years with COVID-19, enrolled during active disease. The specimen was peripheral blood. The CDR3 bases are TGTGCCAGCAGTCCCAACGCCAGGAACTATGGCTACACCTTC. Encoded protein: CASSPNARNYGYTF.